This T cell receptor beta chain was identified during a study of blood T cell repertoires in COVID-19. Study-level background: The study drew acute and convalescent COVID-19 samples from the United States, Italy and Spain. T cells, B-cell-depleted T cells, or PBMCs supplied cDNA or gDNA.

The CDR3 loop spans 15 amino acids. Between the trimmed V and J ends, which lost 4 bases and 2 bases, there was a span of 12 bases. Germline V gene data show CDR1 as SNHLY and CDR2 as FYNNEI. This clone was picked up a small number of times. In the source study's methods: Nucleated cell number was recorded as an estimate derived from reference gene primer amplification. Only in-frame clones appear in the TCRdb table, and some are missing; sequencing was by immunoSEQ multiplex PCR. V, J and clone size derive from that table, while D and trimming were established from the DNA sequence. This repertoire shows about 74,000 clones, over 85% found once; its top ten account for roughly 9.7%.

The chain links TRBV2 to TRBJ1-5; D might be TRBD1 (5 bases). The receptor was isolated from a human donor in a cohort sampled during active COVID-19. What was sequenced was peripheral blood. CDR3 bases: TGTGCCAGCAGTGGGTTGCGGACACGCAATCAGCCCCAGCATTTT. Translated, it gives CASSGLRTRNQPQHF.